These 18 T cell receptor beta chains originate from one sample sequenced in a study of technical replicates of blood from a handful of donors. Assay: immunoSEQ multiplex PCR; the TCRdb copy retains only in-frame clones and omits some. The sample records about 81,000 clones, approximately 94% being singletons. Sequenced input: T cells isolated from PBMCs. The receptors come from a human donor in good health.

The chain is built from TRBV5-4 and TRBJ2-3, with 10 bases that match TRBD2. Germline-derived CDR1 and CDR2 are SGHNT and YYREEE (reference sequence). The CDR3 is 17 residues long. The ends lost 2 bases at V and 5 bases at J; junction bases unmatched: 11. The CDR3 loop reads CASSFDLLAGERDTQYF. As DNA, the CDR3 is TGTGCCAGCAGCTTCGACCTCCTAGCGGGAGAACGAGATACGCAGTATTTT.

The J gene is TRBJ2-1, the V gene TRBV27; 9 positions agree with TRBD2. Germline-derived CDR1 and CDR2 are MNHEY and SMNVEV (reference sequence). This CDR3 is 15 amino acids long. Germline trimming cut 2 bases from V and 5 bases from J; bases unmatched to any gene: 4. The CDR3 DNA reads as TGTGCCAGCAGTTTACTGGCTAGCGGGAACAATGAGCAGTTCTTC. This gives the protein CASSLLASGNNEQFF.

The chain couples TRBV6-1 to TRBJ2-5; the match to TRBD2 covers 9 bases. The CDR3 has 15 amino acids. Germline V gene lookup returns CDR1 MNHNS and CDR2 SASEGT. V dropped 3 bases and J dropped 2; count of bases not matched to a gene: 4. As DNA, the CDR3 is TGTGCCAGCAGTGATACTAGCGGGCATCAAGAGACCCAGTACTTC. Translation gives CASSDTSGHQETQYF.

V and J are TRBV5-1 and TRBJ1-1; TRBD1 might be the D (5 bases). Germline V lookup: CDR1 SGHRS, CDR2 YFSETQ. The V gene lost 5 bases and the J gene lost 1 base, with 12 bases spanning the gap. CDR3 length equals 14 residues. The CDR3 DNA sequence: TGCGCCAGCAGTTACGACAGAGGGAACACTGAAGCTTTCTTT. It translates to CASSYDRGNTEAFF.

The chain joins TRBV29-1 to TRBJ2-5, with D hard to call. CDR3 length equals 10 residues. Trimming cost V 7 bases and J 7 bases, with 10 bases left between them. Germline CDR1 is SQVTM and CDR2 is ANQGSEA. The CDR3 here is CSAYTGTQYF. DNA for the CDR3: TGCAGCGCCTATACGGGGACCCAGTACTTC.

V and J are TRBV2 and TRBJ2-2, with 8 bases lining up with TRBD1. This CDR3 region has 16 residues. The germline gives CDR1 SNHLY, CDR2 FYNNEI. The V and J ends lost 6 bases and 0 bases, in that order; junction bases with no gene match: 6. The CDR3 spells CASRGQGISNTGELFF. CDR3 nucleotide sequence: TGTGCCAGCAGAGGACAGGGAATTTCGAACACCGGGGAGCTGTTTTTT.

The rearrangement links TRBV19 to TRBJ1-1; D remains unclear. Germline V gene sequence: CDR1 LNHDA, CDR2 SQIVND (reference sequence). The V and J ends lost 2 bases and 5 bases respectively, with 12 bases between them. This CDR3 contains 14 residues. The CDR3 bases are TGTGCCAGTAGTATACAGGCGATTGGGACTGAAGCTTTCTTT. Amino acids: CASSIQAIGTEAFF.

The chain employs TRBV19 and TRBJ1-4, with 7 bases identical to TRBD1. Germline assignment: CDR1 LNHDA and CDR2 SQIVND (reference sequence). V dropped 5 bases and J dropped 0; count of bases not matched to a gene: 6. The CDR3 runs to 16 residues. The CDR3 sequence: CASSGGQLTTNEKLFF. The CDR3 region has the DNA TGTGCCAGTAGTGGGGGACAGTTGACAACTAATGAAAAACTGTTTTTT.

V and J are TRBV29-1 and TRBJ1-2, with TRBD1 identical over 8 bases. CDR1 is SQVTM and CDR2 is ANQGSEA in the germline V gene. This CDR3 contains 13 residues. V shed 5 bases, J shed 4 bases, and the junction held 6 bases outside the gene matches. The CDR3 spells CSVPRTGFYGYTF. CDR3 coding DNA: TGCAGCGTTCCTAGGACAGGGTTCTATGGCTACACCTTC.

The rearrangement links TRBV6-6 to TRBJ1-1, with TRBD1 as a possible D gene (6 bases). The ends were cut back, 5 bases at V and 2 bases at J, with 9 bases in the middle. CDR1 and CDR2 (germline): MNHNY, SVGAGI (reference sequence). This CDR3 has 13 residues. CDR3 region: CASSQDRNTEAFF. DNA of the CDR3: TGTGCCAGCAGTCAGGACAGAAACACTGAAGCTTTCTTT.

The chain couples TRBV29-1 to TRBJ2-3, with 9 bases lining up with TRBD1. The V and J ends lost 6 bases and 3 bases, in that order; junction bases with no gene match: 4. This CDR3 region has 13 residues. CDR1 is SQVTM and CDR2 is ANQGSEA in the germline V gene. In nucleotides, the CDR3 is TGCAGCGTCGACAGGGGGTTAACAGATACGCAGTATTTT. Residues: CSVDRGLTDTQYF.

The chain joins TRBV2 to TRBJ2-7; a possible D gene is TRBD2 (6 bases). Germline loops: CDR1 SNHLY, CDR2 FYNNEI. This CDR3 contains 13 residues. V lost 6 bases and J lost 1, with 10 bases in between. CDR3 sequence: CASSPGTSYEQYF. CDR3 sequence (DNA): TGTGCCAGCAGCCCAGGGACTTCCTACGAGCAGTACTTC.

This clone was observed a single time. The chain uses TRBV29-1 and TRBJ2-7; 11 bases align to TRBD2. Germline CDR1 SQVTM, CDR2 ANQGSEA. CDR3 length equals 14 residues. The J segment lost 1 base and the V segment lost 5 bases, leaving 4 bases of the junction unmatched. CDR3 region: CSVLAGGTSYEQYF. The DNA of the CDR3 is TGCAGCGTTCTAGCGGGAGGAACGTCCTACGAGCAGTACTTC.

This clone was seen just once. This chain links TRBV5-1 with TRBJ1-1; a weak D match, TRBD1 (5 bases). Germline V gene sequence: CDR1 SGHRS, CDR2 YFSETQ. V dropped 3 bases and J dropped 5 bases, with 14 bases sitting between them. The CDR3 extends over 14 amino acids. The CDR3 reads CASSSSRGETEAFF. The CDR3 DNA sequence: TGCGCCAGCAGCTCCTCACGGGGGGAAACTGAAGCTTTCTTT.

The rearrangement joins TRBV4-1 to TRBJ2-1; 7 bases map to TRBD2. The CDR3 has 15 residues. Germline values: CDR1 MGHRA, CDR2 YSYEKL. The V and J ends lost 6 bases and 6 bases, in that order; junction bases with no gene match: 11. CDR3 sequence: CASRFLAETGNEQFF. CDR3 sequence (DNA): TGCGCCAGCAGGTTTCTAGCGGAGACGGGCAATGAGCAGTTCTTC.

The V and J genes are TRBV2 and TRBJ1-2; 10 bases are a match to TRBD1. The ends lost 4 bases at V and 5 bases at J; junction bases unmatched: 10. Germline V lookup: CDR1 SNHLY, CDR2 FYNNEI. The CDR3 consists of 16 residues. The CDR3 loop is CASSGERTGGGYGYTF. The DNA for the CDR3 is TGTGCCAGCAGTGGGGAAAGGACAGGGGGTGGGTATGGCTACACCTTC.

The chain carries TRBV29-1 and TRBJ1-5; tentatively, D is TRBD1 (5 bases). Germline V gives CDR1 SQVTM, CDR2 ANQGSEA. V lost 4 bases, J lost 3 bases, and 7 bases lay in between. CDR3 length: 12 residues. Here the CDR3 reads CSVGGLNQPQHF. DNA of the CDR3: TGCAGCGTTGGGGGCCTCAATCAGCCCCAGCATTTT.

This chain joins TRBV7-9 and TRBJ2-2, with no clear D. V shed 5 bases and J shed 5 bases, with 9 bases lying between them. The CDR3 runs to 13 residues. The germline gives CDR1 SEHNR, CDR2 FQNEAQ (reference sequence). CDR3 DNA sequence: TGTGCCAGCAGCCCTCCTAGGACCGGGGAGCTGTTTTTT. It encodes CASSPPRTGELFF. The variable domain in full, with the rest retrieved from reference TRBV7-9 and TRBJ2-2, is DTGVSQNPRHKITKRGQNVTFRCDPISEHNRLYWYRQTLGQGPEFLTYFQNEAQLEKSRLLSDRFSAERPKGSFSTLEIQRTEQGDSAMYLCASSPPRTGELFFGEGSRLTVL.